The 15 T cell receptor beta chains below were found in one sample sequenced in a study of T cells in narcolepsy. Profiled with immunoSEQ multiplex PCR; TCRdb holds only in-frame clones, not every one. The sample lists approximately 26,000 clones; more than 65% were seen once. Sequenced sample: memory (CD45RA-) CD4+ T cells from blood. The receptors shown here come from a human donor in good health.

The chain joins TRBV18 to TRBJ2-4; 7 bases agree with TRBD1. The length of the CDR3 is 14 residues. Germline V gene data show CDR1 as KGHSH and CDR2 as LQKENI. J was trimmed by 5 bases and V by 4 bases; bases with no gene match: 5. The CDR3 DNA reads TGTGCCAGCTCACAACAGGGGACCCAAAACATTCAGTACTTC. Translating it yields CASSQQGTQNIQYF.

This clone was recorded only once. The CDR3 loop is CASSPERTGELTQYF. The CDR3 DNA reads as TGTGCCAGTAGTCCCGAGAGGACAGGGGAGTTGACCCAGTACTTC. The chain has TRBV19 and TRBJ2-5, with TRBD1 matching over 9 bases. J gave up 7 bases and V 5 bases, and 11 bases lay outside the gene matches. Germline CDR1 and CDR2: LNHDA and SQIVND (reference sequence). This CDR3 contains 15 residues.

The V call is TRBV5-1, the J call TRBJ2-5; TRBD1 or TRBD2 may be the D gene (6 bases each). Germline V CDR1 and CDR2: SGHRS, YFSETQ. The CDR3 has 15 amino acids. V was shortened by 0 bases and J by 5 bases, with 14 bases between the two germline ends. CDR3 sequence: CASSLAFGGLETQYF. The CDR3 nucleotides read TGCGCCAGCAGCTTGGCTTTTGGGGGGCTGGAGACCCAGTACTTC.

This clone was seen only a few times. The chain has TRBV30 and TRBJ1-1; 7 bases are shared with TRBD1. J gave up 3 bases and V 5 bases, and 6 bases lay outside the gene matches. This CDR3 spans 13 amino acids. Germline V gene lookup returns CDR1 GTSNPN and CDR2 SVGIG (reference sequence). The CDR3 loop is CAWARGLDTEAFF. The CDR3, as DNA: TGTGCCTGGGCTAGGGGGCTAGACACTGAAGCTTTCTTT.

The CDR3: CASSRTVGGETQYF. In DNA, the CDR3 is TGTGCCAGCAGCCGGACAGTCGGGGGAGAGACCCAGTACTTC. This rearrangement joins TRBV7-9 to TRBJ2-5; D may be TRBD1 or TRBD2 (6 bases each). This CDR3 is built from 14 residues. The germline V gene has CDR1 SEHNR and CDR2 FQNEAQ (reference sequence). V lost 5 bases, J lost 4 bases, and 14 bases lay in between.

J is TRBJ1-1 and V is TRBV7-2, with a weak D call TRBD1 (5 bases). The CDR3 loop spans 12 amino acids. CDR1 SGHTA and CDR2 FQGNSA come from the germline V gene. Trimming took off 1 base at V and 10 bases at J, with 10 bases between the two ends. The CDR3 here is CASSLVSGGAFF. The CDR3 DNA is TGTGCCAGCAGCTTAGTCTCCGGGGGAGCTTTCTTT.

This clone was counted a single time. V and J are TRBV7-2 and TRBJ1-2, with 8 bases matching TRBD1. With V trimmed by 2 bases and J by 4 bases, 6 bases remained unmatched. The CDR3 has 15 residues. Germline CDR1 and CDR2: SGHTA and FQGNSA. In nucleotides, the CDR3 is TGTGCCAGCAGCTTAAAGACAGGGGAATTCTATGGCTACACCTTC. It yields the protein CASSLKTGEFYGYTF.

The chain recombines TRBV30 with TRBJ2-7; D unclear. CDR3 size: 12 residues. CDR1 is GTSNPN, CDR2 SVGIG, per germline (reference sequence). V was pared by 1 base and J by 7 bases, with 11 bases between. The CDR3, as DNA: TGTGCCTGGAGTGACCGCCCTGAGGAGCAGTACTTC. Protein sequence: CAWSDRPEEQYF.

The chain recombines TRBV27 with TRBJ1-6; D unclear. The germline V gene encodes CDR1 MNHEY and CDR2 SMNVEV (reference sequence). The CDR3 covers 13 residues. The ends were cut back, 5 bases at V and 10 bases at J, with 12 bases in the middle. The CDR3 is CASSPQVGSPLHF. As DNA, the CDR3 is TGTGCCAGCAGTCCCCAGGTGGGCTCACCCCTCCACTTT.

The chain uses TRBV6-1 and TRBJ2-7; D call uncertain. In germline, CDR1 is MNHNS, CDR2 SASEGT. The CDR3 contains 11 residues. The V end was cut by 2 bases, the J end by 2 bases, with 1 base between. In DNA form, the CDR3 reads TGTGCCAGCAGTGAAACCTACGAGCAGTACTTC. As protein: CASSETYEQYF.

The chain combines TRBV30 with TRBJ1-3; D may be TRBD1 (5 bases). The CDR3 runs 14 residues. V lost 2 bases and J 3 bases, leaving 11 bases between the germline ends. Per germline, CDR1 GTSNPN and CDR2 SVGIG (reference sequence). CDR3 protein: CAWSQGIDGNTIYF. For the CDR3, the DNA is TGTGCCTGGAGTCAGGGCATCGATGGAAACACCATATATTTT.

The CDR3 nucleotides are TGTGCCAGCAGTTACGGACCGGGACAGGGGAACGAGCAGTACTTC. Protein: CASSYGPGQGNEQYF. The rearrangement joins TRBV6-5 to TRBJ2-7; 10 bases are a match to TRBD1. With 2 bases clipped from V and 5 bases from J, the junction kept 6 bases outside the gene matches. CDR1 is MNHEY, CDR2 SVGAGI, per germline. This CDR3 is built from 15 residues.

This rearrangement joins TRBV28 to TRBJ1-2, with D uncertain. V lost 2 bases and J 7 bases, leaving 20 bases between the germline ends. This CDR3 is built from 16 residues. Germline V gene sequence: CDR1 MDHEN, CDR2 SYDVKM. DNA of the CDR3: TGTGCCAGCAGTTTAATAGGGCGAACCTTGTTCAGTGGCTACACCTTC. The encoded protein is CASSLIGRTLFSGYTF.

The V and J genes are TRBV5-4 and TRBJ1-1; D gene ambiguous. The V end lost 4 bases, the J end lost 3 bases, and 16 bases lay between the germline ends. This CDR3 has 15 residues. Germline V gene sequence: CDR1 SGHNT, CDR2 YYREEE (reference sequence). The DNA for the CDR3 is TGTGCCAGCAGCCCCATCGGGGTCGGGGACACTGAAGCTTTCTTT. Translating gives CASSPIGVGDTEAFF. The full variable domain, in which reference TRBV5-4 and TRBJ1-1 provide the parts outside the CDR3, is ETGVTQSPTHLIKTRGQQVTLRCSSQSGHNTVSWYQQALGQGPQFIFQYYREEENGRGNFPPRFSGLQFPNYSSELNVNALELDDSALYLCASSPIGVGDTEAFFGQGTRLTVV.

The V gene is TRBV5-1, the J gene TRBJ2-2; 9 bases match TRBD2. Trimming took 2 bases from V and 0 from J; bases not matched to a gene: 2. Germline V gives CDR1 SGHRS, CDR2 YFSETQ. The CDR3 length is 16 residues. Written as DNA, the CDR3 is TGCGCCAGCAGCTTAGCGGGGGGCGCGAACACCGGGGAGCTGTTTTTT. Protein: CASSLAGGANTGELFF.